The 29 T cell receptor beta chains below come from one sample, sequenced in a study of technical replicates of blood from several donors. The method was immunoSEQ multiplex PCR; TCRdb's version includes in-frame clones alone and lacks a portion of them. Of about 56,000 clones detected, roughly 95% appear once; the ten largest clones hold around 4%. The specimen sequenced was PBMCs. The receptor set was obtained from a human donor in good health. Some clones in this sample may be carry-over from other donors' samples.

The chain recombines TRBV5-1 with TRBJ2-7; TRBD2 agrees at 10 bases. After removal of 3 bases from V and 1 base from J, the junction contained 4 bases not matched to a gene. The CDR3 loop spans 15 amino acids. Germline assignment: CDR1 SGHRS and CDR2 YFSETQ. This CDR3 reads CASSSGTSESYEQYF. The CDR3, as DNA: TGCGCCAGCAGCTCTGGGACTAGCGAATCCTACGAGCAGTACTTC.

V usage is TRBV6-6 and J usage is TRBJ2-7; D remains ambiguous. Germline V gene lookup returns CDR1 MNHNY and CDR2 SVGAGI (reference sequence). This CDR3 has 12 amino acids. Trimming pared 0 bases from V and 10 bases from J, leaving 10 bases between. The CDR3 region is CASSYSFERQYF. The CDR3 nucleotides are TGTGCCAGCAGTTACTCTTTCGAGAGACAGTACTTC.

J is TRBJ1-6 and V is TRBV7-9; TRBD1 matches 7 bases. The length of the CDR3 is 16 residues. Germline trimming cut 5 bases from V and 7 bases from J; bases unmatched to any gene: 11. Germline V gene lookup returns CDR1 SEHNR and CDR2 FQNEAQ (reference sequence). The CDR3 nucleotides are TGTGCCAGCAGCATAGGAGGCAGGGGGATAAATTCACCCCTCCACTTT. Translation: CASSIGGRGINSPLHF.

This sequence joins TRBV19 and TRBJ1-5; 7 positions match TRBD1. Losses at the gene ends were 6 bases for V and 5 bases for J; bases not matched to a gene: 10. This CDR3 comprises 15 residues. Germline CDR1 is LNHDA and CDR2 is SQIVND (reference sequence). CDR3 in DNA: TGTGCCAGTAGGACAAGACAGGGCGCCGATCAGCCCCAGCATTTT. This encodes CASRTRQGADQPQHF.

Comment on this clone: This same CDR3 is encoded by further DNA sequences in the sample. The chain is built from TRBV19 and TRBJ1-5; D not certain. V lost 3 bases and J 1 base, leaving 7 bases between the germline ends. This CDR3 spans 14 amino acids. CDR1 LNHDA and CDR2 SQIVND come from the germline V gene (reference sequence). Here the CDR3 reads CASSIGGSNQPQHF. CDR3 DNA sequence: TGTGCCAGTAGTATTGGCGGAAGCAATCAGCCCCAGCATTTT.

The J gene is TRBJ2-1, the V gene TRBV9; TRBD2 aligns across 13 bases. Germline loops: CDR1 SGDLS, CDR2 YYNGEE. V lost 0 bases to trimming and J lost 10 bases; unmatched junction nucleotides: 7. CDR3 length: 16 residues. CDR3 sequence reads: CASSVGLAGGFGEQFF. DNA for the CDR3: TGTGCCAGCAGCGTAGGACTAGCGGGGGGTTTCGGCGAGCAGTTCTTC. Complete variable domain (other parts from reference TRBV9 and TRBJ2-1): DSGVTQTPKHLITATGQRVTLRCSPRSGDLSVYWYQQSLDQGLQFLIQYYNGEERAKGNILERFSAQQFPDLHSELNLSSLELGDSALYFCASSVGLAGGFGEQFFGPGTRLTVL.

The V call is TRBV18, the J call TRBJ1-4; 7 bases are a match to TRBD1. V shed 6 bases, J shed 2 bases, and the junction held 3 bases outside the gene matches. The germline gives CDR1 KGHSH, CDR2 LQKENI. The CDR3 extends over 14 amino acids. The CDR3: CASSLQGTNEKLFF. The DNA for the CDR3 is TGTGCCAGCTCGCTACAGGGGACTAATGAAAAACTGTTTTTT.

The CDR3: CASSWDRAFGYTF. The CDR3 coding sequence is TGTGCCAGCAGTTGGGACAGGGCGTTTGGCTACACCTTC. The chain joins TRBV5-4 to TRBJ1-2; 9 bases line up with TRBD1. The CDR3 runs to 13 residues. The V and J ends lost 5 bases and 7 bases, in that order; junction bases with no gene match: 6. The germline V gene has CDR1 SGHNT and CDR2 YYREEE (reference sequence).

This chain uses TRBV7-5 with TRBJ2-1; the table's D call TRBD2 went unverified against the DNA. TRBV7-5 is termed a pseudogene. The CDR3 has 16 residues. CDR3 residues: CARSPYDRSPANEQFF. CDR3 DNA sequence: TGTGCCAGAAGCCCCTATGACCGGAGTCCGGCCAATGAGCAGTTCTTC.

The chain links TRBV11-2 to TRBJ2-7, with 10 bases identical to TRBD2. This CDR3 contains 15 residues. Germline V CDR1 and CDR2: SGHAT, FQNNGV. V gave up 2 bases and J gave up 2 bases; unmatched junction bases: 3. The CDR3 is CASSLLAGEPYEQYF. The DNA of the CDR3 is TGTGCCAGCAGCTTACTAGCGGGGGAGCCCTACGAGCAGTACTTC.

CDR3 in amino acids: CASSRTLANYGYTF. CDR3 DNA sequence: TGCGCCAGCAGCCGCACACTAGCTAACTATGGCTACACCTTC. This sequence joins TRBV4-3 and TRBJ1-2; the D is unclear. Looked up from germline, CDR1 is LGHNA and CDR2 is YSLEER. The V end lost 4 bases, the J end lost 0 bases, and 9 bases lay between the germline ends. This CDR3 is built from 14 residues.

A single count supports this clone. The rearrangement uses TRBV6-6 and TRBJ2-3; possibly TRBD2 for D (5 bases). Germline CDR1 is MNHNY and CDR2 is SVGAGI (reference sequence). The V and J ends lost 6 bases and 8 bases respectively, with 15 bases between them. The CDR3 has 13 amino acids. The CDR3 region has the DNA TGTGCCAGCAGCCCTCAGAGGGAGACTACGCAGTATTTT. Amino acids: CASSPQRETTQYF.

V and J are TRBV6-1 and TRBJ1-4; D perhaps matches TRBD1 (5 bases). The CDR3 sequence is 13 residues long. Germline CDR1 is MNHNS and CDR2 is SASEGT. V was pared by 6 bases and J by 4 bases, with 9 bases between. The CDR3 nucleotides read TGTGCCAGCAGCCGACAGATTAATGAAAAACTGTTTTTT. Amino acids: CASSRQINEKLFF.

The V and J genes are TRBV10-3 and TRBJ2-7; the D gene is possibly TRBD1 (6 bases). CDR3 length: 14 residues. V was trimmed by 2 bases and J by 4 bases, leaving 12 bases between them. Looked up from germline, CDR1 is ENHRY and CDR2 is SYGVKD. DNA of the CDR3: TGTGCCATCAGTGAGCCCGGACAGCCATACGAGCAGTACTTC. Translating gives CAISEPGQPYEQYF.

V is TRBV7-2 and J is TRBJ2-3; TRBD2 agrees at 9 bases. CDR1 SGHTA and CDR2 FQGNSA come from the germline V gene. V lost 5 bases to trimming and J lost 5 bases; unmatched junction nucleotides: 5. This CDR3 is built from 14 residues. The CDR3 loop is CASSLGLAGDTQYF. The DNA of the CDR3 is TGTGCCAGCAGCCTGGGACTAGCAGGAGATACGCAGTATTTT.

In its sample, this clone was seen once. This chain joins TRBV27 and TRBJ1-2, with D perhaps matching TRBD1 (6 bases). This CDR3 has 16 residues. CDR1 MNHEY and CDR2 SMNVEV come from the germline V gene (reference sequence). V shed 6 bases and J shed 0 bases, with 17 bases lying between them. CDR3 region: CASSLGWGLTNYGYTF. DNA of the CDR3: TGTGCCAGCAGCCTAGGGTGGGGGCTAACTAACTATGGCTACACCTTC.

The rearrangement joins TRBV7-9 to TRBJ2-7; TRBD2 might be the D (6 bases). The CDR3 runs 12 residues. Trimming removed 4 bases from V and 2 bases from J, with 6 bases in between. Germline loops: CDR1 SEHNR, CDR2 FQNEAQ (reference sequence). The CDR3 bases are TGTGCCAGCAGCTGGGGGGCCTACGAGCAGTACTTC. Encoded protein: CASSWGAYEQYF.

V and J are TRBV15 and TRBJ1-2, with D unclear. V was shortened by 4 bases and J by 2 bases, with 11 bases between the two germline ends. The CDR3 length is 14 residues. Per germline, CDR1 LNHNV and CDR2 YYDKDF (reference sequence). The CDR3 region has the DNA TGTGCCACCAGCACAACAGAATTCAACTATGGCTACACCTTC. As protein: CATSTTEFNYGYTF. The variable domain in full, with the rest retrieved from reference TRBV15 and TRBJ1-2, is DAMVIQNPRYQVTQFGKPVTLSCSQTLNHNVMYWYQQKSSQAPKLLFHYYDKDFNNEADTPDNFQSRRPNTSFCFLDIRSPGLGDTAMYLCATSTTEFNYGYTFGSGTRLTVV.

The gene calls are TRBV13 and TRBJ2-3; 7 bases fit TRBD2. Losses at the gene ends were 0 bases for V and 1 base for J; bases not matched to a gene: 4. This CDR3 has 16 residues. Germline assignment: CDR1 PRHDT and CDR2 FYEKMQ (reference sequence). The CDR3 nucleotides read TGTGCCAGCAGCTTAGGAGGGAGGGCCCGCACAGATACGCAGTATTTT. It specifies CASSLGGRARTDTQYF.

The rearrangement joins TRBV7-6 to TRBJ2-5, with 7 bases lining up with TRBD1. The germline gives CDR1 SGHVS, CDR2 FNYEAQ. J gave up 5 bases and V 7 bases, and 10 bases lay outside the gene matches. CDR3 length: 14 amino acids. For the CDR3, the DNA is TGTGCCAGCACCCTTCGACAGGGTCTGGAGACCCAGTACTTC. This sequence encodes CASTLRQGLETQYF.

The DNA for the CDR3 is TGCAGCGTTGAGGTACAGGACGCGTTGGGAAACACCATATATTTT. Its translation: CSVEVQDALGNTIYF. The genes are TRBV29-1 and TRBJ1-3; a possible D gene is TRBD1 (5 bases). Germline lookup yields CDR1 SQVTM and CDR2 ANQGSEA. V lost 3 bases to trimming and J lost 4 bases, with 16 bases between them. The CDR3 consists of 15 residues.

The chain joins TRBV5-4 to TRBJ1-3, with D tentatively TRBD1 (6 bases). V dropped 2 bases and J dropped 4 bases, with 16 bases sitting between them. The CDR3 length is 16 residues. CDR1 and CDR2 (germline): SGHNT, YYREEE (reference sequence). CDR3 DNA sequence: TGTGCCAGCAGCTTATTTGGGGGCCTCGAGGGAAACACCATATATTTT. This gives the protein CASSLFGGLEGNTIYF.

The genes are TRBV7-3 and TRBJ2-1; TRBD2 matches 8 bases. CDR3 length: 16 amino acids. The V segment lost 2 bases and the J segment 5 bases; nucleotides outside the gene matches: 8. Germline CDR1 reads SGHTA; CDR2 reads FQGTGA. CDR3 sequence reads: CASSLAGGRNDNEQFF. CDR3 coding DNA: TGTGCCAGCAGCTTAGCGGGGGGCCGAAACGACAATGAGCAGTTCTTC.

The chain has TRBV7-9 and TRBJ1-5; D not certain. This CDR3 contains 13 residues. Trimming stripped 5 bases from V and 4 bases from J, with 9 bases between. The V gene's germline CDR1 is SEHNR and CDR2 FQNEAQ (reference sequence). The CDR3 bases are TGTGCCAGCAGCCCCAACAATAATCAGCCCCAGCATTTT. Translating it yields CASSPNNNQPQHF.

V usage is TRBV23-1 and J usage is TRBJ1-3; 7 nucleotides line up with TRBD1. TRBV23-1 is an ORF, with its function uncertain. The CDR3 extends over 15 amino acids. V was clipped by 4 bases and J by 3 bases; unmatched bases: 6. The CDR3 here is CASSLARGFGNTIYF. The CDR3 bases are TGCGCCAGCAGTCTGGCCAGGGGGTTTGGAAACACCATATATTTT.

This clone was recorded only once. The chain employs TRBV6-5 and TRBJ1-1; TRBD1 aligns across 8 bases. Per germline, CDR1 MNHEY and CDR2 SVGAGI. This CDR3 has 16 residues. The trim removed 4 bases at V and 5 bases at J, leaving 12 bases unmatched. The CDR3 sequence: CASSSSRQGSRTEAFF. The CDR3 bases are TGTGCCAGCAGTTCTTCACGACAGGGGTCGAGAACTGAAGCTTTCTTT.

This sequence joins TRBV2 and TRBJ1-2; 7 bases are shared with TRBD1. Germline assignment: CDR1 SNHLY and CDR2 FYNNEI. Unmatched junction bases numbered 8, after V lost 5 bases and J lost 5 bases. The CDR3 consists of 14 residues. CDR3 in amino acids: CASSPPGQVYGYTF. In DNA, the CDR3 is TGTGCCAGCAGTCCCCCAGGACAGGTTTATGGCTACACCTTC. Full variable domain (rest looked up from reference TRBV2 and TRBJ1-2): EPEVTQTPSHQVTQMGQEVILRCVPISNHLYFYWYRQILGQKVEFLVSFYNNEISEKSEIFDDQFSVERPDGSNFTLKIRSTKLEDSAMYFCASSPPGQVYGYTFGSGTRLTVV.

This rearrangement joins TRBV7-6 to TRBJ2-3; D is undetermined. The CDR3 length is 14 residues. The ends were cut back, 5 bases at V and 4 bases at J, with 13 bases in the middle. In germline, CDR1 is SGHVS, CDR2 FNYEAQ. CDR3 nucleotides: TGTGCCAGCAGCCTAATACTCTTAGCAGATACGCAGTATTTT. This gives the protein CASSLILLADTQYF.

The chain couples TRBV6-6 to TRBJ2-2; 8 bases align to TRBD1. Per germline, CDR1 MNHNY and CDR2 SVGAGI (reference sequence). The J segment lost 6 bases and the V segment lost 4 bases, leaving 7 bases of the junction unmatched. This CDR3 has 15 amino acids. The CDR3 bases are TGTGCCAGCAGTTCGGGACAGGAGGAAGCCGGGGAGCTGTTTTTT. Translation: CASSSGQEEAGELFF.